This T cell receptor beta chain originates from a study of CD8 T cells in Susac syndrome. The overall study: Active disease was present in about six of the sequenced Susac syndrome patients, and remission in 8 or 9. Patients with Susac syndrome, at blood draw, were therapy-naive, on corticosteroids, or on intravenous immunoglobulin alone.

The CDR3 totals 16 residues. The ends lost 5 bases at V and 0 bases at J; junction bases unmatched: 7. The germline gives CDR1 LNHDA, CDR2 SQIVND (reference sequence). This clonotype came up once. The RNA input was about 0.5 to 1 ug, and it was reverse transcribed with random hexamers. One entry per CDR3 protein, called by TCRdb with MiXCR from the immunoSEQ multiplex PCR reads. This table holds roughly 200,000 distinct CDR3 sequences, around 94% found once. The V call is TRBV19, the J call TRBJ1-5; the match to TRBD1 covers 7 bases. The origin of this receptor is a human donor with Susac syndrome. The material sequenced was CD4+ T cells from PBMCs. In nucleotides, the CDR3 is TGTGCCAGTAGTTCGACAGGGATGTATAGCAATCAGCCCCAGCATTTT. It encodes CASSSTGMYSNQPQHF.